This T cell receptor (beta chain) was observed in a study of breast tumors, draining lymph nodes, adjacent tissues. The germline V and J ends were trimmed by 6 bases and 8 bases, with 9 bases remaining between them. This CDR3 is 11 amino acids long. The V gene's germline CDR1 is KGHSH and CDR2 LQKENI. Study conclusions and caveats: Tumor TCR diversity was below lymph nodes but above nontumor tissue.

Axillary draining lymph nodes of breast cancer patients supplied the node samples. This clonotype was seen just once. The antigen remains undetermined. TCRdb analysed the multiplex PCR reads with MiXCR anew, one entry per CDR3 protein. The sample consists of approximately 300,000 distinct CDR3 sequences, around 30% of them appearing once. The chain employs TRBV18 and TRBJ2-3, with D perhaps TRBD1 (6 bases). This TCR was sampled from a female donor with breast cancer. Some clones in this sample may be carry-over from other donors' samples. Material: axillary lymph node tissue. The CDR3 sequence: CASSTGSTQYF. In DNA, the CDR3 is TGTGCCAGCTCTACAGGGAGTACGCAGTATTTT.